Below are 3 T cell receptor beta chains sequenced from a single sample in a study of T cell responses to AZD1222 COVID-19 vaccine. Repertoires were generated with immunoSEQ multiplex PCR, while TCRdb's copy carries only in-frame clones and drops some. In the table there are 98,000 or so clones, more than 75% of which are singletons. The sequences come from peripheral blood, collected 28 days after the second dose of the MenACWY control vaccine. The receptors derive from an adult who received the MenACWY meningococcal vaccine as a control.

This chain connects TRBV28 to TRBJ1-4; perhaps TRBD1 as D (5 bases). The CDR3 totals 16 residues. The V end lost 4 bases, the J end lost 2 bases, and 14 bases lay between the germline ends. The germline gives CDR1 MDHEN, CDR2 SYDVKM. The CDR3 reads CASSSQGGATNEKLFF. The CDR3 DNA is TGTGCCAGCAGTTCCCAGGGTGGGGCCACTAATGAAAAACTGTTTTTT.

The rearrangement links TRBV7-8 to TRBJ1-1; no firm D call. There are 14 residues in the CDR3. Germline V lookup: CDR1 SGHVS, CDR2 FQNEAQ. V was trimmed by 2 bases and J by 1 base, leaving 8 bases between them. The CDR3 DNA reads TGTGCCAGCAGCTTATTTAGCGGGAACACTGAAGCTTTCTTT. Translating gives CASSLFSGNTEAFF.

The chain joins TRBV28 to TRBJ2-7; 10 bases line up with TRBD2. Looked up from germline, CDR1 is MDHEN and CDR2 is SYDVKM. The length of the CDR3 is 14 residues. The J segment lost 2 bases and the V segment lost 6 bases, leaving 4 bases of the junction unmatched. In nucleotides, the CDR3 is TGTGCCAGCAGATTAGCGGGGGGCCCCTACGAGCAGTACTTC. Amino acid sequence: CASRLAGGPYEQYF.